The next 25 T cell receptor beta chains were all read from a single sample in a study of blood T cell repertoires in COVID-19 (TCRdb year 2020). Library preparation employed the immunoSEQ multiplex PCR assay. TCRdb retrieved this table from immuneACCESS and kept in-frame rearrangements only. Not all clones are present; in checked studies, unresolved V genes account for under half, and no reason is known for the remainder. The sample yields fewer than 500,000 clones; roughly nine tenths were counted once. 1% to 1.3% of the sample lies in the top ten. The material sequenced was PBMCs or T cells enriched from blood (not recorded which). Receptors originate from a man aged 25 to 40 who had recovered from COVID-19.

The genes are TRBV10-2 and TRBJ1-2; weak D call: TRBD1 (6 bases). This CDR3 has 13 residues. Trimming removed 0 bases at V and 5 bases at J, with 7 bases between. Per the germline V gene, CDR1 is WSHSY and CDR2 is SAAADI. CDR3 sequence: CASSESTGYGYTF. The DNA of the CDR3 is TGCGCCAGCAGTGAGTCAACAGGGTATGGCTACACCTTC.

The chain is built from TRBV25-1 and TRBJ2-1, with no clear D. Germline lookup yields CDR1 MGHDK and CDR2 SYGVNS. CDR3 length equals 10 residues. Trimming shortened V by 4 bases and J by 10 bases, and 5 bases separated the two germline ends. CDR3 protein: CASSGAEQFF. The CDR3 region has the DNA TGTGCCAGCAGTGGCGCCGAGCAGTTCTTC.

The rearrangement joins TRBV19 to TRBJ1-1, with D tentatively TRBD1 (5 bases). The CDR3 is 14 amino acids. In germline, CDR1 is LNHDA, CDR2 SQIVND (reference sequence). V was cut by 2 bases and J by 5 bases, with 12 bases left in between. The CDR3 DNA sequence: TGTGCCAGTAGTATATCAGGGATCGGGACTGAAGCTTTCTTT. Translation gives CASSISGIGTEAFF. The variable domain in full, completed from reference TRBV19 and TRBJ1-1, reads DGGITQSPKYLFRKEGQNVTLSCEQNLNHDAMYWYRQDPGQGLRLIYYSQIVNDFQKGDIAEGYSVSREKKESFPLTVTSAQKNPTAFYLCASSISGIGTEAFFGQGTRLTVV.

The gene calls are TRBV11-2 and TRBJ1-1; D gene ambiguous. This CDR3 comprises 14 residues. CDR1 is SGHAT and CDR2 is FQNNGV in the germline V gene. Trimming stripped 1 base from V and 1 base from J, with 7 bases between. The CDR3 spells CASSLATGNTEAFF. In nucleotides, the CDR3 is TGTGCCAGCAGCTTAGCGACGGGGAACACTGAAGCTTTCTTT.

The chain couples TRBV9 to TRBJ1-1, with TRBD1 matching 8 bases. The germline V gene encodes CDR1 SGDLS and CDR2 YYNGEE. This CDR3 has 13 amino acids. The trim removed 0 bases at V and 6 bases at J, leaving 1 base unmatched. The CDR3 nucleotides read TGTGCCAGCAGCGTAGAACAGGGGGCTGAAGCTTTCTTT. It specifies CASSVEQGAEAFF. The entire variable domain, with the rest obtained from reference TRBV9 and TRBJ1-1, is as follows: DSGVTQTPKHLITATGQRVTLRCSPRSGDLSVYWYQQSLDQGLQFLIQYYNGEERAKGNILERFSAQQFPDLHSELNLSSLELGDSALYFCASSVEQGAEAFFGQGTRLTVV.

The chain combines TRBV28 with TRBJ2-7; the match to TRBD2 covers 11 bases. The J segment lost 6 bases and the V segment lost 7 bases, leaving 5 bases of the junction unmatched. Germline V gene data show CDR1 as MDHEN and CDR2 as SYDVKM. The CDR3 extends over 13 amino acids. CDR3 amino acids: CASTRLAGGEQYF. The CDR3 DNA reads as TGTGCCAGCACTAGGCTAGCGGGAGGCGAGCAGTACTTC.

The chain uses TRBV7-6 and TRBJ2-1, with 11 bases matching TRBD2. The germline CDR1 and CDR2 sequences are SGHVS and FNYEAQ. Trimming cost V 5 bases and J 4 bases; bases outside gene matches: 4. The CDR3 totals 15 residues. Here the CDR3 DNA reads TGTGCCAGCAGCATAACTAGCGGGAGATACAATGAGCAGTTCTTC. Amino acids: CASSITSGRYNEQFF.

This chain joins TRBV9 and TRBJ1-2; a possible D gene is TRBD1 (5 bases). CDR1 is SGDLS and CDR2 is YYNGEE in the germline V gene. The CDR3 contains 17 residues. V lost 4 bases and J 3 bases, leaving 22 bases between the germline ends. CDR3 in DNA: TGTGCCAGCAGCCCAGCGGGGGACGGACGGGGAGACTATGGCTACACCTTC. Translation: CASSPAGDGRGDYGYTF. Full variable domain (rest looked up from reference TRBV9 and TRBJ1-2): DSGVTQTPKHLITATGQRVTLRCSPRSGDLSVYWYQQSLDQGLQFLIQYYNGEERAKGNILERFSAQQFPDLHSELNLSSLELGDSALYFCASSPAGDGRGDYGYTFGSGTRLTVV.

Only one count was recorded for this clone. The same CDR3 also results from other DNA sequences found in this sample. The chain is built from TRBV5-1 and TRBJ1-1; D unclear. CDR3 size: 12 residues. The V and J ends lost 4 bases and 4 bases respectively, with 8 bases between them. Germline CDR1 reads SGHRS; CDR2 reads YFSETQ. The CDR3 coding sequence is TGCGCCAGCAGCCCCCGGGGCACTGAAGCTTTCTTT. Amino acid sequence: CASSPRGTEAFF. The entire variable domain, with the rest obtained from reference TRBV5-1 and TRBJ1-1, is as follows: KAGVTQTPRYLIKTRGQQVTLSCSPISGHRSVSWYQQTPGQGLQFLFEYFSETQRNKGNFPGRFSGRQFSNSRSEMNVSTLELGDSALYLCASSPRGTEAFFGQGTRLTVV.

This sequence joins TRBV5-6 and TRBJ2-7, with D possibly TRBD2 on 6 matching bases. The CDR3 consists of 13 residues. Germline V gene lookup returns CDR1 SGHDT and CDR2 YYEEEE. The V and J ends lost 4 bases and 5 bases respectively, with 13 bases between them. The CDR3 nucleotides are TGTGCCAGCAGCCTTGGTAGGAGGGACGAGCAGTACTTC. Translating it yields CASSLGRRDEQYF.

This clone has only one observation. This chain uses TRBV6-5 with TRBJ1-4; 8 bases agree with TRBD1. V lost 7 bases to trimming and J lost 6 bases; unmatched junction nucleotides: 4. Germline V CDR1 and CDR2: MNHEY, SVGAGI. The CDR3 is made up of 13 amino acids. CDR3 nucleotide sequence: TGTGCCAGCACGCAGGGGGCATATGAAAAACTGTTTTTT. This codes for CASTQGAYEKLFF.

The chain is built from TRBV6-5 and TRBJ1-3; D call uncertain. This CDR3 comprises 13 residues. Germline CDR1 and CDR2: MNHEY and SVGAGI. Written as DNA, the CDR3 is TGTCTTTGGGCAGACCTCTCTGGAAACACCATATATTTT. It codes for CLWADLSGNTIYF.

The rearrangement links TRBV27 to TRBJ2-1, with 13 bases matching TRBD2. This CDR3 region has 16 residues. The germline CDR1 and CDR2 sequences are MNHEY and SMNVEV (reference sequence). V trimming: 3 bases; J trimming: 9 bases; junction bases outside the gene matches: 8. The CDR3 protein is CASSFGALAGGFEQFF. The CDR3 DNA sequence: TGTGCCAGCAGTTTTGGTGCACTAGCGGGAGGGTTTGAGCAGTTCTTC.

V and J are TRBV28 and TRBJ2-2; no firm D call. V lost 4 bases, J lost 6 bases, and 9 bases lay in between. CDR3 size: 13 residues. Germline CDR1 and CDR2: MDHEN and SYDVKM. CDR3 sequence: CASSWSMAGELFF. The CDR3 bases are TGTGCCAGCAGTTGGAGTATGGCCGGGGAGCTGTTTTTT.

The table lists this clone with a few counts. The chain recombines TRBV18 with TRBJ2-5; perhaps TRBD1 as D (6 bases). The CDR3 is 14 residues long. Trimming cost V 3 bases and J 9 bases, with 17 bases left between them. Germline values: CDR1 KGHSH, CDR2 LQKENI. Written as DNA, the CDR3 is TGTGCCAGCTCACCGGAACAGGGCGCCGGGGCCCAGTACTTC. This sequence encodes CASSPEQGAGAQYF.

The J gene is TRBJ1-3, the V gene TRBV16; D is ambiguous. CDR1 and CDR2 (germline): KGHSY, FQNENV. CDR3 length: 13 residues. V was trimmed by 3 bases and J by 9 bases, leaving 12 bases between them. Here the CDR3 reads CASSHPLRGTIYF. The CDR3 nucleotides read TGTGCCAGCAGCCATCCTCTCAGAGGCACCATATATTTT.

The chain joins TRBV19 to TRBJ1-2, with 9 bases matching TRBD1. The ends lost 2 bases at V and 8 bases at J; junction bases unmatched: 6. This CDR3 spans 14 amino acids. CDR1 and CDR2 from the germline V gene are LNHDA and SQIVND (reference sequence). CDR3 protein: CASSITGGGDGYTF. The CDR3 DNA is TGTGCCAGTAGTATAACAGGGGGCGGCGACGGCTACACCTTC.

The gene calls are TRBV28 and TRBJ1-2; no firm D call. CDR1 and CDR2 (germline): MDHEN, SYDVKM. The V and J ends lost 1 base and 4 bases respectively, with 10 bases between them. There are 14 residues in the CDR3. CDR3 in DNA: TGTGCCAGCAGTTTATACGGGGAGACCTATGGCTACACCTTC. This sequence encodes CASSLYGETYGYTF.

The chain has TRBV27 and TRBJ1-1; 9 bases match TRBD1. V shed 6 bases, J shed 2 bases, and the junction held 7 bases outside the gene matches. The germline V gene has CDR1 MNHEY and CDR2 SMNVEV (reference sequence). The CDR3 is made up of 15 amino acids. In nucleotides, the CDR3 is TGTGCCAGCAGACCGGACAGGGGTTTAAACACTGAAGCTTTCTTT. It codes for CASRPDRGLNTEAFF.

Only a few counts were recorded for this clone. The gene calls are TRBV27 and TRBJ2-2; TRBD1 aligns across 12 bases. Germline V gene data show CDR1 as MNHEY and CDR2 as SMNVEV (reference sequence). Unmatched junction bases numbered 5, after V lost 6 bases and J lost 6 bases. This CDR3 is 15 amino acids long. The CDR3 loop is CASSRDRGRPGELFF. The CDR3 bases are TGTGCCAGCAGCCGGGACAGGGGGCGACCCGGGGAGCTGTTTTTT.

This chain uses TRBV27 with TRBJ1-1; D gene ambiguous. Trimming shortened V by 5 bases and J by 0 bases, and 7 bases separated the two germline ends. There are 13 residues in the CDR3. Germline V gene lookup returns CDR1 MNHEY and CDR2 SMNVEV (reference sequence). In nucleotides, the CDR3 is TGTGCCAGCAGTACCGCAGTGAACACTGAAGCTTTCTTT. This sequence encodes CASSTAVNTEAFF.

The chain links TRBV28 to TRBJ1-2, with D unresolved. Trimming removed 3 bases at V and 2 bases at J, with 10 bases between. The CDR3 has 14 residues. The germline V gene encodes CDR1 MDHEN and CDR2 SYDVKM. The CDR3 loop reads CASSLAGENYGYTF. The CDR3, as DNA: TGTGCCAGCAGTTTGGCCGGGGAGAACTATGGCTACACCTTC.

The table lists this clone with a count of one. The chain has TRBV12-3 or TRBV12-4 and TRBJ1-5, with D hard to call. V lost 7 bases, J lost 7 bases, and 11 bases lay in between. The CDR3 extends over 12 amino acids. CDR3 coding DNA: TGTGCCAGCACCTCTCTACCCCAGCCCCAGCATTTT. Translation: CASTSLPQPQHF.

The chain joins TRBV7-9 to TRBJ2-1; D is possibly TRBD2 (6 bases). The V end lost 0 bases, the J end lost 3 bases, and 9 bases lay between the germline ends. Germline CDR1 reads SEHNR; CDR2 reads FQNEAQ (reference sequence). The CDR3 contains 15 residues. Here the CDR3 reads CASSLAGGLYNEQFF. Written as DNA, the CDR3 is TGTGCCAGCAGCTTAGCGGGAGGCCTCTACAATGAGCAGTTCTTC. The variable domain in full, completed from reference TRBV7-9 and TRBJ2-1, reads DTGVSQNPRHKITKRGQNVTFRCDPISEHNRLYWYRQTLGQGPEFLTYFQNEAQLEKSRLLSDRFSAERPKGSFSTLEIQRTEQGDSAMYLCASSLAGGLYNEQFFGPGTRLTVL.

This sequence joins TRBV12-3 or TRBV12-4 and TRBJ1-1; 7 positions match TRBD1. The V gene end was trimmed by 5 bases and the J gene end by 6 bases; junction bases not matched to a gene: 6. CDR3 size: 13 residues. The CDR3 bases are TGTGCCAGCAGTCTACAGGGGATCTCTGAAGCTTTCTTT. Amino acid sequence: CASSLQGISEAFF.